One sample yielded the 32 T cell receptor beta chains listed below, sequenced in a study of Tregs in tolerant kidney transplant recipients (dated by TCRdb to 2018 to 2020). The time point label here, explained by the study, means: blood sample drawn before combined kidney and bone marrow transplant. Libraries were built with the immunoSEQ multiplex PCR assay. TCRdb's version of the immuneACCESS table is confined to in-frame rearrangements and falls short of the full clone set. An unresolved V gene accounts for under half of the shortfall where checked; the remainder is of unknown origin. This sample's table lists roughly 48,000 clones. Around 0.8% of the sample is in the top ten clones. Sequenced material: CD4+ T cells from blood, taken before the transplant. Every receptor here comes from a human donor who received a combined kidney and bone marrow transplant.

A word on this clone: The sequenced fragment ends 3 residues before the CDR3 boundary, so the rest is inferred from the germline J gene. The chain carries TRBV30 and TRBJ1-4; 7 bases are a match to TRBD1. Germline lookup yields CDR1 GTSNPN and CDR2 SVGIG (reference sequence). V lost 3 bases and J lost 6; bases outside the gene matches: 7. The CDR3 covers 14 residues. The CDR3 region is CAWRSKQGDEKLFF. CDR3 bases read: TGTGCCTGGAGATCTAAGCAGGGGGATGAAAAA.

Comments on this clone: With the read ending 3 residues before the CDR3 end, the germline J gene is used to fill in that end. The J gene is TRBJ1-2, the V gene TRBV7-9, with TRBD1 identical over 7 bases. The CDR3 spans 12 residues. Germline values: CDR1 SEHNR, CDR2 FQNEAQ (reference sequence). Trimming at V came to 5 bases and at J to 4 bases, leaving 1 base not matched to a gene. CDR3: CASSRDSYGYTF. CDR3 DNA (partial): TGTGCCAGCAGCCGGGACAGCTATGGC.

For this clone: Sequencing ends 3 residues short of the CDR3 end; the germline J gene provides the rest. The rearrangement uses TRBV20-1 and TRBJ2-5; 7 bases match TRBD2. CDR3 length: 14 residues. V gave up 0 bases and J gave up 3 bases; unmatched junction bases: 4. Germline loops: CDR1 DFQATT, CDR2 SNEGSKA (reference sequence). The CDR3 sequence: CSARETSGEETQYF. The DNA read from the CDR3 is TGCAGTGCTAGAGAGACGAGCGGGGAAGAGACC.

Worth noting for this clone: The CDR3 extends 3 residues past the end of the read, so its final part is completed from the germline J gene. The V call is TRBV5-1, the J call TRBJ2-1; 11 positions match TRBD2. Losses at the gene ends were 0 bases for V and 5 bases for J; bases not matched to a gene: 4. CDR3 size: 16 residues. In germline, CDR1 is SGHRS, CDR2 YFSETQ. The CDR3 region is CASSLGGTSGHNEQFF. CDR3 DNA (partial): TGCGCCAGCAGCTTGGGCGGGACTAGCGGCCACAATGAG.

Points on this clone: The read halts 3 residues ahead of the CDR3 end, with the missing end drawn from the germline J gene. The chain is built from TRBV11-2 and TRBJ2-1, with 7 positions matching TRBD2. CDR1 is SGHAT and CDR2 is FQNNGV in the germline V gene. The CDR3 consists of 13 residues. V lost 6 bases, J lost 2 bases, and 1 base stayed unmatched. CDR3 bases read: TGTGCCAGCAGAGGACTAGCCTACAATGAG. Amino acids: CASRGLAYNE. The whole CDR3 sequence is CASRGLAYNEQFF.

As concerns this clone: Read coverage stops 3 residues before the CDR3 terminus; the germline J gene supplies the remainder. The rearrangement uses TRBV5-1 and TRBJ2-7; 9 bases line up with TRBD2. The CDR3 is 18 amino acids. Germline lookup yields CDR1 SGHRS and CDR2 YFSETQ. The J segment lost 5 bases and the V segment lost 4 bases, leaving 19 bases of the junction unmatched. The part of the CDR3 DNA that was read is TGCGCCAGCAGCCTTCAAATCTTCGCCGGGACTAGCAAGCACGAG. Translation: CASSLQIFAGTSKHE. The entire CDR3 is CASSLQIFAGTSKHEQYF.

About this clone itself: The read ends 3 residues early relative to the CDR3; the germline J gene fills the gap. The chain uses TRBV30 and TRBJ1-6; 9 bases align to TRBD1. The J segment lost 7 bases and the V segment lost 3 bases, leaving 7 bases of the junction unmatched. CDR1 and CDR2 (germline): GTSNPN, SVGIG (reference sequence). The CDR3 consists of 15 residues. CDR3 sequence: CAWSRDRAVNSPLHF. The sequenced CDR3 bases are TGTGCCTGGAGCCGGGACAGGGCCGTGAATTCACCC.

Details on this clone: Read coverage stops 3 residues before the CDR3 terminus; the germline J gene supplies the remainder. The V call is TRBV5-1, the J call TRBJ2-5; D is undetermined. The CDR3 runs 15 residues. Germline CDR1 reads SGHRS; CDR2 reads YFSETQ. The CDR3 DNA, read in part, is TGCGCCAGCACCTATAGCTTGGCCGAGTTTGACACC. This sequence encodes CASTYSLAEFDT. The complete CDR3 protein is CASTYSLAEFDTQYF. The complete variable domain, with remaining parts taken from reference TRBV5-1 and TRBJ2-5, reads KAGVTQTPRYLIKTRGQQVTLSCSPISGHRSVSWYQQTPGQGLQFLFEYFSETQRNKGNFPGRFSGRQFSNSRSEMNVSTLELGDSALYLCASTYSLAEFDTQYFGPGTRLLVL.

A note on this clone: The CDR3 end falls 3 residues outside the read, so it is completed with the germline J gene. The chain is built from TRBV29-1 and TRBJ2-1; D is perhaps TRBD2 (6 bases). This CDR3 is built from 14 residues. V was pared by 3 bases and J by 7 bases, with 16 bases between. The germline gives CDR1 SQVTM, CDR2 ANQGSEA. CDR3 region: CSVDAGGPWNEQFF. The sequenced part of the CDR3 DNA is TGCAGCGTTGACGCCGGGGGACCCTGGAATGAG.

The sequenced part of the CDR3 DNA is TGTGCCAGTAGCGGGACAGAGAGCGGGAAACCGTTCTACGAG. Protein product: CASSGTESGKPFYE. The whole CDR3 is CASSGTESGKPFYEQYF. The V gene is TRBV19, the J gene TRBJ2-7, with D perhaps matching TRBD1 or TRBD2 (7 bases each). The CDR3 is cut off 3 residues early in the read; its end comes from the germline J gene. The CDR3 covers 17 residues. Germline CDR1 and CDR2: LNHDA and SQIVND (reference sequence). V gave up 6 bases and J gave up 3 bases, with 24 bases separating them.

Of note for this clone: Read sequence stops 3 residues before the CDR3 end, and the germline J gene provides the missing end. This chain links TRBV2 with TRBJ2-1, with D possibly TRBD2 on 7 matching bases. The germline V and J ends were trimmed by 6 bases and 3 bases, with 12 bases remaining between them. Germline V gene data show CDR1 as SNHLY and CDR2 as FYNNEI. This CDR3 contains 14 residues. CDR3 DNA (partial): TGTGCCAGCAGGAGGGGGGGGATCTACAATGAG. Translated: CASRRGGIYNE. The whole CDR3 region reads CASRRGGIYNEQFF.

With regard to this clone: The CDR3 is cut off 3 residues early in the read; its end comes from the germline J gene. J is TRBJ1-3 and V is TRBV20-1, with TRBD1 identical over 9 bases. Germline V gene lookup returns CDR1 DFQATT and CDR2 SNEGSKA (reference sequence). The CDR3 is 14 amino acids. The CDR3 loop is CSARGGQGKGTIYF. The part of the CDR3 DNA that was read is TGCAGTGCTAGAGGAGGACAGGGGAAGGGGACC.

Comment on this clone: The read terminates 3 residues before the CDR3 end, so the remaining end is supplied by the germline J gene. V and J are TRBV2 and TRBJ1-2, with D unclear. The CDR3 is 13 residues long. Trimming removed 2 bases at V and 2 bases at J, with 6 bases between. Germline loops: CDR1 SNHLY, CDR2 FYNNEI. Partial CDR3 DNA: TGTGCCAGCAGTGAAAAGGGCAACTATGGC. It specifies CASSEKGNYG. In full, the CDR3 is CASSEKGNYGYTF.

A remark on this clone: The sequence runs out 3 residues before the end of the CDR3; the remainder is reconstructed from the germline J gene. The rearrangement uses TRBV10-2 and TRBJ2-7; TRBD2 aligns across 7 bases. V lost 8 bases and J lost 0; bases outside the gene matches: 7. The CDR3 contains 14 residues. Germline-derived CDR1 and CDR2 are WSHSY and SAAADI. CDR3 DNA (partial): TGCGCCAGCGGGGAGAGCGGGAACTCCTACGAG. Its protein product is CASGESGNSYE. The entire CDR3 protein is CASGESGNSYEQYF.

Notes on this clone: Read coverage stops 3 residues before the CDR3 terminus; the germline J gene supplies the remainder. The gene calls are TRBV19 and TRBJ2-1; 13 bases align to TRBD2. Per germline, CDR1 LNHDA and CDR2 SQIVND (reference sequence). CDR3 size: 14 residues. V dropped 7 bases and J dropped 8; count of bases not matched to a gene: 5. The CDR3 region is CASTRLAGGHEQFF. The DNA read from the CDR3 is TGTGCCAGTACTAGACTAGCGGGAGGACATGAG.

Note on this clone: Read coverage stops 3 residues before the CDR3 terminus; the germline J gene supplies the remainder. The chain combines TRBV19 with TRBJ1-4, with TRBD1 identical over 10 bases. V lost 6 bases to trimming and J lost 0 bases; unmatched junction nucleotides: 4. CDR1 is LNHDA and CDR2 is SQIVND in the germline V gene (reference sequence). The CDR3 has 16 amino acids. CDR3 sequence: CASSGGQGATNEKLFF. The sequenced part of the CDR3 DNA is TGTGCCAGTAGCGGAGGACAGGGGGCAACTAATGAAAAA.

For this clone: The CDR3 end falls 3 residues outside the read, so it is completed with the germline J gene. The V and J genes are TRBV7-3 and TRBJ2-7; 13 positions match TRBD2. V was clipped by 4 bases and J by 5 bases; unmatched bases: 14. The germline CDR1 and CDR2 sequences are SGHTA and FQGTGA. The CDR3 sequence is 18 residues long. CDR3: CASSWAPGLAGPDDEQYF. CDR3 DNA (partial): TGTGCCAGCAGCTGGGCCCCGGGACTAGCGGGACCAGACGACGAG.

CDR3 bases read: TGTGCCTGGAGTGCAACAGGGGACCAGCCC. It codes for CAWSATGDQP. The full CDR3 is CAWSATGDQPQHF. The J gene is TRBJ1-5, the V gene TRBV30, with TRBD1 matching over 7 bases. The read terminates 3 residues before the CDR3 end, so the remaining end is supplied by the germline J gene. The CDR3 length is 13 residues. From germline, CDR1 is GTSNPN and CDR2 SVGIG (reference sequence). With V trimmed by 1 base and J by 7 bases, 4 bases remained unmatched.

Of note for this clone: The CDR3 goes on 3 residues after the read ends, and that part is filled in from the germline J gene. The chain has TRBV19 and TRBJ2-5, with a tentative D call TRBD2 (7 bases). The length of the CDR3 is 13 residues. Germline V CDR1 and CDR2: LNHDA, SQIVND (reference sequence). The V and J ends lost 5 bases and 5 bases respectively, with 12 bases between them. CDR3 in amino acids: CASSRGARETQYF. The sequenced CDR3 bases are TGTGCCAGTAGTCGGGGGGCTCGGGAGACC.

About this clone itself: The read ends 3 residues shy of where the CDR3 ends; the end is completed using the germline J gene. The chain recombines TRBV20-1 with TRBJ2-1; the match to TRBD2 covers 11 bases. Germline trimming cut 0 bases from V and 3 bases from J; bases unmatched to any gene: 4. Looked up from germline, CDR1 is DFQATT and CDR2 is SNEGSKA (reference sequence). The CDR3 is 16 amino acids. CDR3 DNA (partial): TGCAGTGCTAGAGACCCGGGACTAGCGGTCTACAATGAG. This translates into CSARDPGLAVYNE. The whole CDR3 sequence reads CSARDPGLAVYNEQFF.

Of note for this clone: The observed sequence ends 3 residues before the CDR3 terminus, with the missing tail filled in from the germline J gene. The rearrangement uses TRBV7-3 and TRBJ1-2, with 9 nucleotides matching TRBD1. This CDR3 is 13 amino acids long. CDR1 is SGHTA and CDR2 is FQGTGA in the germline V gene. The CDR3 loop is CASSGQGLVGYTF. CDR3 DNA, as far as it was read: TGTGCCAGCAGCGGACAGGGGCTGGTAGGC. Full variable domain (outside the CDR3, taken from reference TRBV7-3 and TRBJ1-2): GAGVSQTPSNKVTEKGKYVELRCDPISGHTALYWYRQSLGQGPEFLIYFQGTGAADDSGLPNDRFFAVRPEGSVSTLKIQRTERGDSAVYLCASSGQGLVGYTFGSGTRLTVV.

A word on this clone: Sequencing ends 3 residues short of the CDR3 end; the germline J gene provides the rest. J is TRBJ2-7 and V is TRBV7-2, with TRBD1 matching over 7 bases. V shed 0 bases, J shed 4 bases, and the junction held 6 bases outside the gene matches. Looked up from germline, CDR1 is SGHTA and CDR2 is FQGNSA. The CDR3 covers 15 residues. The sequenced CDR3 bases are TGTGCCAGCAGCTTAGCGAAAGGACAGGTTTACGAG. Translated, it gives CASSLAKGQVYE. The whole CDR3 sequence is CASSLAKGQVYEQYF.

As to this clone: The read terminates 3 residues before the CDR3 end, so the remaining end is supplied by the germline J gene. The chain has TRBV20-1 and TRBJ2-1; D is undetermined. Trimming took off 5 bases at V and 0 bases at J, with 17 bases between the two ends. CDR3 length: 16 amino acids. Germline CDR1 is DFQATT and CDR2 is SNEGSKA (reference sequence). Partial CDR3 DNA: TGCAGTGCTTTACCATCCTTAGGGCACTCCTACAATGAG. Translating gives CSALPSLGHSYNE. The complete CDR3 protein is CSALPSLGHSYNEQFF.

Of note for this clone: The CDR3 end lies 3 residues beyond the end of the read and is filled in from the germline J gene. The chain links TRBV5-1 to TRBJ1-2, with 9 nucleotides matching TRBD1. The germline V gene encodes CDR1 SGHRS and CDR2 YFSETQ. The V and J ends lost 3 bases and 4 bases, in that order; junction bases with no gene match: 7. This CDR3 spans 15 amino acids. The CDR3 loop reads CASSSDRGTTYGYTF. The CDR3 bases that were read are TGCGCCAGCAGCTCAGACAGGGGGACGACCTATGGC. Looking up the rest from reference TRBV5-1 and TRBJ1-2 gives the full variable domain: KAGVTQTPRYLIKTRGQQVTLSCSPISGHRSVSWYQQTPGQGLQFLFEYFSETQRNKGNFPGRFSGRQFSNSRSEMNVSTLELGDSALYLCASSSDRGTTYGYTFGSGTRLTVV.

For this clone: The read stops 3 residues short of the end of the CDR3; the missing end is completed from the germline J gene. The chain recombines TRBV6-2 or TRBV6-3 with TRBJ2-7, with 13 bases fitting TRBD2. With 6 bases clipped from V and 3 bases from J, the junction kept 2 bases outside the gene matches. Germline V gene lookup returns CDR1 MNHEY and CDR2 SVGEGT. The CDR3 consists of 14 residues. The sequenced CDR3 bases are TGTGCCAGCAGAACTAGCGGGAGGGGCTACGAG. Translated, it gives CASRTSGRGYE. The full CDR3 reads CASRTSGRGYEQYF.

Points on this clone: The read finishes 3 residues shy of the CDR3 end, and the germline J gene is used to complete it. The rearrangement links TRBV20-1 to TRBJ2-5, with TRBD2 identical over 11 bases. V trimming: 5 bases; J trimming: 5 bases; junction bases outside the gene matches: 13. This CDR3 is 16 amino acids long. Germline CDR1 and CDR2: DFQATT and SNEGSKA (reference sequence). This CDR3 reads CSADSLTSGRGETQYF. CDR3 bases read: TGCAGTGCTGATAGCCTAACTAGCGGGAGAGGGGAGACC.

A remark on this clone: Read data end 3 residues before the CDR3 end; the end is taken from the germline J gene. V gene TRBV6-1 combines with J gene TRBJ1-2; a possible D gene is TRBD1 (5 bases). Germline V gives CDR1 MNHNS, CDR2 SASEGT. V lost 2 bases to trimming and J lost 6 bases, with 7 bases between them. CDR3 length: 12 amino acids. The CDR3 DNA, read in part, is TGTGCCAGCAGTGAATCAGGGAATGGC. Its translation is CASSESGNG. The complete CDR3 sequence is CASSESGNGYTF.

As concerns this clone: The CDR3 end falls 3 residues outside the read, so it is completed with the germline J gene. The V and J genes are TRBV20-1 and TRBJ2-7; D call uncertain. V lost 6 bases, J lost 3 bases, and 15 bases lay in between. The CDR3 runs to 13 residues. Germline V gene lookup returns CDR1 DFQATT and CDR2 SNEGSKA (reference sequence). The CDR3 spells CSAIVSSRYEQYF. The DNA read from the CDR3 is TGCAGTGCCATAGTATCCTCCCGCTACGAG.

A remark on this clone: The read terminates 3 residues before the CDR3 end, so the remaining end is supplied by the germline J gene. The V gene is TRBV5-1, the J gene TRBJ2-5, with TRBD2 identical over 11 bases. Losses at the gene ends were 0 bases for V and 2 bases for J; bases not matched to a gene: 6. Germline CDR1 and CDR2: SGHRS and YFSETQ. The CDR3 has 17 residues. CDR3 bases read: TGCGCCAGCAGCTTGGCGGGGGTAGCGGGAGGGCAAGAGACC. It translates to CASSLAGVAGGQET. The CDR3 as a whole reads CASSLAGVAGGQETQYF. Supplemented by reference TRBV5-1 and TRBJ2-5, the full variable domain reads KAGVTQTPRYLIKTRGQQVTLSCSPISGHRSVSWYQQTPGQGLQFLFEYFSETQRNKGNFPGRFSGRQFSNSRSEMNVSTLELGDSALYLCASSLAGVAGGQETQYFGPGTRLLVL.

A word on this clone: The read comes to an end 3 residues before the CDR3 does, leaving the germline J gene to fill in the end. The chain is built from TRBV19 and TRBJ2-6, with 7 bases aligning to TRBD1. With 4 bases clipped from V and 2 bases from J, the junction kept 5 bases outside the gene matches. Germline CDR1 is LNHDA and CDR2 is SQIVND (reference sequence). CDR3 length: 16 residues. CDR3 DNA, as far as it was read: TGTGCCAGTAGTAAGGAAGACAGGGCTGGGGCCAACGTC. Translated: CASSKEDRAGANV. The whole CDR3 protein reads CASSKEDRAGANVLTF. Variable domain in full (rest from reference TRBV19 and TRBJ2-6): DGGITQSPKYLFRKEGQNVTLSCEQNLNHDAMYWYRQDPGQGLRLIYYSQIVNDFQKGDIAEGYSVSREKKESFPLTVTSAQKNPTAFYLCASSKEDRAGANVLTFGAGSRLTVL.

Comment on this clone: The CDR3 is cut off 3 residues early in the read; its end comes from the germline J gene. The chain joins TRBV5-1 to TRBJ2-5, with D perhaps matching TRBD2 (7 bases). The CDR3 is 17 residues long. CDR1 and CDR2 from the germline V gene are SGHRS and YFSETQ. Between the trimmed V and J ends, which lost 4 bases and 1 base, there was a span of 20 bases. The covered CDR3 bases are TGCGCCAGCAGCCCACTGGGCGGGGGCCTCCGCCAAGAGACC. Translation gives CASSPLGGGLRQET. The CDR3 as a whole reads CASSPLGGGLRQETQYF.

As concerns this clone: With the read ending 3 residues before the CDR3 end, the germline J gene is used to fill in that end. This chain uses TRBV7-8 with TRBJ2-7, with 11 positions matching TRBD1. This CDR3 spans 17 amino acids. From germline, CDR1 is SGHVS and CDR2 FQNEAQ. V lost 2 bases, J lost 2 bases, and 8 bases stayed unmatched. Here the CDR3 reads CASSLRDRGIFTYEQYF. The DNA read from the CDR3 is TGTGCCAGCAGCTTAAGGGACAGGGGGATATTTACCTACGAG.